Sequencing of this T cell receptor beta chain was carried out in a study of OX40 agonist ivuxolimab in advanced cancers. Describing the broader study: Ivuxolimab, which targeted the costimulatory receptor OX40 (CD134), was an agonistic, fully human IgG2 monoclonal antibody. Of the approximately 50 dose-escalation patients, hepatocellular carcinoma was present in approximately 20, melanoma in some 15, renal cell carcinoma in 9 and head and neck cancer in 9. Intravenous ivuxolimab was administered to patients every 2 weeks at six dose levels: 0.01, 0.1, 0.3, 1.5, 3 and 10 mg/kg. A male proportion of roughly 80% and a mean age of around 60 years, ranging from about 20 to 85, were recorded for the dose-escalation cohort. The paper describes the monotherapy dose-escalation part (N ≈ 50 patients) of the phase I trial of ivuxolimab. Peripheral TCRbeta sequencing was intended to test whether TCR sequence diversity was altered and clonal T-cell expansion was caused by ivuxolimab. Partial responses were achieved by three dose-escalation patients, of whom one had hepatocellular carcinoma and two had cutaneous melanoma. Prior anti-PD-1, anti-PD-L1 or anti-CTLA-4 therapy was permitted, and approximately 40% of dose-escalation patients had received checkpoint inhibitors. Overall study results and their limits: In the 0.1-3.0 mg/kg groups, partial responders were among the patients with the lowest normalized peripheral clonal expansion, particularly in CD8+ T cells. Clonal expansion of both CD4+ and CD8+ blood T cells was observed from baseline to week 6 at doses 0.1 to 3.0 mg/kg. After ivuxolimab, more expanded clones were found on average in CD8+ T cells than in CD4+ T cells. The antigen specificity of the clonally expanded peripheral T cells was not determined. Low levels of normalized T-cell clonal expansion were also seen in some patients who did not respond.

The trial excluded patients who had a history of autoimmune disease or who were on systemic immunosuppression. Peripheral blood for TCR sequencing was collected from all dose cohorts at baseline, on cycle 4 day 1, and on cycle 7 day 1. Samples came from an open-label, multicenter, first-in-human phase I dose-escalation trial of ivuxolimab. Adults with locally advanced or metastatic melanoma, renal cell, hepatocellular, or head and neck squamous cell carcinoma were enrolled in the trial. CD4+ and CD8+ T cells were sorted separately from peripheral blood before TCR sequencing. Regarding this clone: Its recognized antigen is unknown. No much larger clonotype is one base removed from it; base qualities were not supplied.

Genomic DNA was extracted from sorted cells for sequencing of the TCRbeta CDR3 region. The immunoSEQ Assay was used to sequence the TCRbeta CDR3 regions. Held by TCRdb, this immuneACCESS table contains in-frame sequences only and omits some clones. Under half of the omission traces to an unresolved V gene where checked; the cause of the rest is unknown. The table for this sample lists some 74,000 clones; about 91% of them were counted only once. The ten top clones hold 0.8% to 1.2% of the sample. The CDR1 and CDR2 encoded by the germline V gene are KGHSH and LQKENI. Inclusive of the bounding cysteine and phenylalanine, the CDR3 is 14 residues long. Here the CDR3 DNA is all that survives: 42 bases in frame from base 1. V loses 2 bases at its end and J loses 1 base; junction bases beyond the gene matches: 1.

This TCR derives from an adult with an advanced solid tumor such as melanoma, head and neck, liver or kidney cancer. The sequencing here drew on CD4+ or CD8+ T cells sorted from blood, taken in a trial of the OX40 agonist ivuxolimab. The chain links TRBV18 with TRBJ1-1; TRBD1 aligns with 7 central bases. The bases read TGTGCCAGCTCACCAGGGACAGCGAACACTGAAGCTTTCTTT. This codes for CASSPGTANTEAFF.